This T cell receptor (beta chain) was obtained from a study of response to subunit inactivated influenza vaccine. Study outcomes and limitations: Few additional T cells are recruited per seasonal influenza vaccination, authors suggested.

Each CDR3 protein is one row after TCRdb ran MiXCR on the RT-PCR reads. The sample lists 500,000 to 600,000 distinct CDR3 sequences, less than 10% occurring once. The germline V gene has CDR1 SEHNR and CDR2 FQNEAQ (reference sequence). This CDR3 region has 13 residues. V gave up 4 bases and J gave up 4 bases, with 9 bases separating them. This clonotype has a single count. Its matching antigen is unknown. The TCR sequence derives from a man aged 50-75 years who received an inactivated influenza vaccine. The sample was PBMCs from blood, taken roughly 24 months after vaccination. The V gene is TRBV7-9, the J gene TRBJ2-3; D remains unclear. CDR3 in DNA: TGTGCCAGCAGCTCATCCCCCTCAGATACGCAGTATTTT. It specifies CASSSSPSDTQYF.